This TCR beta chain was identified during a study of beta chain features in type 1 diabetes (dated 2018 in TCRdb). General notes on the study: Mean age, gender distribution, total cell number and subset yield did not differ between patients and healthy donors. The study compared TCRB repertoires of sorted circulating CD4+ T cell subsets between recently diagnosed type 1 diabetes patients and matched healthy donors. A total of over 90,000,000 sorted cells were examined across all samples, and a strong correlation was observed between cell number per subset and RNA yield. Naive and central memory subsets were obtained from all 30 or so donors, but regulatory and stem cell-like memory subsets were isolated from only 8 patients and 8 healthy donors. On the study overall, not on this receptor specifically: HLA sub-analyses involved small numbers of individuals, so any influence of HLA type on TCRB rearrangement remained unresolved. Because cDNA was sequenced instead of genomic DNA, highly expressing activated cells could be over-represented, though the groups showed no difference in activation or CD3 levels. In all four CD4+ subsets, TCRB CDR3 length was moderately but significantly shorter in type 1 diabetes patients. PCR may preferentially amplify shorter templates, but because patient and control samples were amplified and corrected together, any resulting skew would affect both groups equally. At VDJ recombination sites, patients with type 1 diabetes made fewer insertions and deleted more nucleotides, a pattern implying thymic rearrangement abnormalities. Naive, central memory and regulatory TCRB repertoires appeared more similar among patients than among healthy donors.

The entire isolated RNA was reverse transcribed using the High Capacity cDNA Reverse Transcription Kit, and thus expressed TCRB transcripts were sequenced. Deep immunoSEQ sequencing was performed on naive, central memory and regulatory T cell samples, with an average of approximately 4 million total reads per sample. Sorted cells were lysed in RLT buffer and RNA was extracted with DNase-treated RNeasy Micro or Mini kits, depending on cell number. Each cell subset was processed on its own to prevent cross-contamination, while patient and healthy donor samples were processed together. Using the immunoSEQ multiplex PCR, TCRB sequences were amplified from cDNA into 87-bp fragments spanning the CDR3 region. The amplicons were sequenced using the Illumina HiSeq platform. The paper's data handling went like this. Synthetic template baselines were used to correct PCR bias computationally, reads within Hamming distance 2 were collapsed, and singletons that could not be merged were discarded. By aligning reads against IMGT, V, D and J genes, CDR3 length, and insertions or deletions at six rearrangement sites were assigned. Clonotype counts were normalized to sorted cell number within each subset before computing true diversity and Gini coefficients with the tcR R package. The overlap coefficient, calculated on TCRB nucleotide sequences, was used to measure repertoire sharing. Drawn from immuneACCESS, this table holds only the in-frame rearrangements with V and J called that TCRdb kept. Clones are partly lost; checked studies trace under half to an unresolved V gene and leave the rest unexplained. The V and J calls and clone size come from that table; D and trimming were worked out from the DNA. The sample yields about 210,000 clones; approximately 11% were counted once. In total, the top ten clones hold over 1% of the sample.

There are a few counts of this clone. The specificity of this receptor is unknown. The input lacks base qualities; no much larger clone sits a single base away. Each donor gave one peripheral blood draw, averaging approximately 0.12 L, which was collected into heparinised tubes. A BD FACSAria II was used to sort naive, central memory, regulatory and stem cell-like memory CD4+ T cells with a panel that included CD45RO, CCR7, CD25, CD127, CD95 and CD27. A purity above 98% was achieved for all sorted populations. PBMCs were isolated immediately by Lymphoprep density gradient centrifugation and stained directly without culture. To minimize batch effects, samples were stained and sorted in pairs, one healthy donor with one patient per experiment. This sequence was found in a man aged 18 to 29 in good health. Sequenced: central memory CD4+ T cells from blood.

The CDR3 reads as follows: CAWSGDPWYQETQYF. The bases read TGTGCCTGGAGTGGGGATCCCTGGTACCAAGAGACCCAGTACTTC. Recombination connected TRBV30 to TRBJ2-5; the D segment cannot be called with confidence. At the junction V is shortened by 1 base and J by 0 bases, with 12 bases in between. From the germline V gene (reference sequence), CDR1 is GTSNPN and CDR2 is SVGIG. From the cysteine up to the phenylalanine, the CDR3 has a length of 15 residues. Only the CDR3 DNA stays, 45 bases, in frame from base 1.